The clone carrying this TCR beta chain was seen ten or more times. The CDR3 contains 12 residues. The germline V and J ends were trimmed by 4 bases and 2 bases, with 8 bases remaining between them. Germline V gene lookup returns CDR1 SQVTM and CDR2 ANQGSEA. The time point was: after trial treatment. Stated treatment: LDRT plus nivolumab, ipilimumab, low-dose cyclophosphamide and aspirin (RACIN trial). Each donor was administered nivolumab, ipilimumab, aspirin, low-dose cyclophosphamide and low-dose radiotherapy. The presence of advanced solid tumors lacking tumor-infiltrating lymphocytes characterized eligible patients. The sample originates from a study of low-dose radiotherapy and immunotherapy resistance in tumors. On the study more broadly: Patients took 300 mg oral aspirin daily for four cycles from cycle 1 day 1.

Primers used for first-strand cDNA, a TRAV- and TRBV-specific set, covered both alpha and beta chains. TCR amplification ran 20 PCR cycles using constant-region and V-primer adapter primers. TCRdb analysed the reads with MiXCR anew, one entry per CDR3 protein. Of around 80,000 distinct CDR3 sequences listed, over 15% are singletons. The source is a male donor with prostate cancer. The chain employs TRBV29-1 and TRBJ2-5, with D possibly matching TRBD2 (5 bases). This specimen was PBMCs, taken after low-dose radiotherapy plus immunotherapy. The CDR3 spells CSVGAGQETQYF. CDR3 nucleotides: TGCAGCGTTGGTGCGGGTCAAGAGACCCAGTACTTC.